The rows below give T cell receptor beta chains drawn from one sample of a study of beta chain features in type 1 diabetes. Here immunoSEQ multiplex PCR was the method, and the copy in TCRdb shows in-frame clones only, minus some. The profile shows 52,000 or so clones, around half of them singletons. Source material: Tregs from blood. Receptors were obtained from a woman aged 40 to 55 with type 1 diabetes. Both conserved end residues are part of each CDR3. D genes are given only for firm matches.

V gene | D gene | CDR3 protein
TRBV29-1 | . | CSAQGNEKLFF
TRBV6-6 | TRBD1 | CASSSGTVTLYEQYF
TRBV7-3 | TRBD1 | CASSPRGDTSAFF
TRBV19 | . | CASSITGDTQYF
TRBV29-1 | . | CSVGSRAPGELFF
TRBV12-5 | TRBD1 | CASGFLTGGRPLEGTDTQYF
TRBV28 | . | CASKRGGTGELFF
TRBV11-2 | TRBD2 | CASRRGSGTYEQFF
TRBV11-2 | . | CASSPRPGEGYTF
TRBV2 | . | CASTREYGYTF
TRBV18 | TRBD1 | CASSPQGVNTEAFF
TRBV28 | TRBD2 | CASSSPGTSGISYEQYF
TRBV27 | TRBD1 | CASKGQGVGSPLHF
TRBV6-6 | TRBD1 | CASSYSPGTGLREQYF
TRBV29-1 | TRBD1 | CSAPGQGETEAFF
TRBV2 | . | CASSERSLGYGYTF
TRBV7-3 | TRBD2 | CASSLGRTSGGGNEQFF
TRBV6-6 | . | CASTLDTAQPQHF
TRBV7-2 | . | CASSFRGAGNYGYTF
TRBV7-3 | TRBD1 | CASSSKGGLGYNEQFF
TRBV14 | . | CASSQVVSSVQYF
TRBV27 | TRBD2 | CASSRAGLGGRREGQFF
TRBV7-8 | . | CASSPPLRQAVSYEQYF
TRBV4-3 | . | CASSQVAVDGTYEQYF
TRBV6-5 | TRBD2 | CASSPPGGRQFF
TRBV5-4 | TRBD2 | CASSPGTSGSQGIYNEQFF
TRBV7-2 | TRBD1 | CASSPLTGNYGYTF
TRBV7-3 | . | CASSLDYQETQYF
TRBV27 | TRBD2 | CASSLTSGGGKNIQYF
TRBV6-6 | . | CASSPGTGGIQPQHF
TRBV18 | . | CASSPPLRQALYGYTF